This T cell receptor beta chain was documented in a study of memory B cells and T cells in multiple sclerosis. Study observations and caveats: Shared clonotype counts depended on differing compartment clone-set sizes and were normalized.

Sequenced by immunoSEQ multiplex PCR; TCRdb stores in-frame clones only, minus some. The sample records 46,000 or so clones, roughly 80% being singletons. CFSE-dim autoproliferating and CFSE-high non-proliferating T cells from unstimulated culture were sequenced separately. Roughly 5.2x10^7 CFSE-labeled PBMCs were cultured about seven days unstimulated, then replicate wells were pooled. Without exogenous stimuli, around 0.49 uM CFSE-labeled PBMCs were cultured serum-free. Remarks on this clone: Its antigen is currently unknown.

CDR3 size: 17 residues. Germline CDR1 is SEHNR and CDR2 is FQNEAQ (reference sequence). The trim removed 1 base at V and 0 bases at J, leaving 5 bases unmatched. Sample: PBMCs from blood kept in culture. The gene calls are TRBV7-9 and TRBJ1-3; 8 bases match TRBD1. This TCR was recovered from a human donor with multiple sclerosis. In DNA form, the CDR3 reads TGTGCCAGCAGCTTAGGCCGGGACAGGAGCTCTGGAAACACCATATATTTT. Its translation is CASSLGRDRSSGNTIYF.